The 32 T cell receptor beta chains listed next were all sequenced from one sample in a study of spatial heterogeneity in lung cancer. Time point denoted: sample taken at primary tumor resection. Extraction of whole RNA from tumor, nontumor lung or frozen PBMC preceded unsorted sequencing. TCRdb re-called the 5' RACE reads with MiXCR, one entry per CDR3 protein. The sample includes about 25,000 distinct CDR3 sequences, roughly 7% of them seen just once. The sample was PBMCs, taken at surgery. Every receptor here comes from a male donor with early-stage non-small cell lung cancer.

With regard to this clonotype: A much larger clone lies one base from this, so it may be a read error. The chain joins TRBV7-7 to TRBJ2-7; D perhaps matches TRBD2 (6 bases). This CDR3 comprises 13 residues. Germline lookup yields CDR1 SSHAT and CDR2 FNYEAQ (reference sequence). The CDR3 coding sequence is TGTGCCAACAGCCGGGGGATTGGTAACGAGCAGTACTTC. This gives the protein CANSRGIGNEQYF.

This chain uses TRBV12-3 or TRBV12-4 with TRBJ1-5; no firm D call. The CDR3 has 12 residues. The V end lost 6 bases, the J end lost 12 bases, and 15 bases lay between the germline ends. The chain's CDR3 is CASSPGSTNQHF. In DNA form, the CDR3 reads TGTGCCAGCAGCCCCGGTTCGACTAACCAGCATTTT.

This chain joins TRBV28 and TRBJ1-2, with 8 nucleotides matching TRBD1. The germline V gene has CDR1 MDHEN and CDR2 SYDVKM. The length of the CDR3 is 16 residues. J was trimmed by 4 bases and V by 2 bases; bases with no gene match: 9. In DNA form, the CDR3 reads TGTGCCAGCAGTTTAAGTTGGGACAGGACATCCTATGGCTACACCTTC. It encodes CASSLSWDRTSYGYTF.

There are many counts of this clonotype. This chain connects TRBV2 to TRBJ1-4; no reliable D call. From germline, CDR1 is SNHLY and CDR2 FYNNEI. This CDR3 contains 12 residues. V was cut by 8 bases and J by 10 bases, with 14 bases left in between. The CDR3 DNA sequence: TGTGCCAGCCGGGCCCTAACTGGAAAACTGTTTTTT. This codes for CASRALTGKLFF.

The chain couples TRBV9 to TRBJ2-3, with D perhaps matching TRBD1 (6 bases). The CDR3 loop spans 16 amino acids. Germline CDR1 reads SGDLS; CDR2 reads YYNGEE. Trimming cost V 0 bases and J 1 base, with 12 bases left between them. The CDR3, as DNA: TGTGCCAGCAGCGTAGAGGGGGTATCGGGCACAGATACGCAGTATTTT. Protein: CASSVEGVSGTDTQYF.

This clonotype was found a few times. The CDR3 loop reads CASSPPRETYEQYF. In DNA form, the CDR3 reads TGTGCCAGCAGCCCCCCAAGGGAGACCTACGAGCAGTACTTC. The rearrangement uses TRBV6-2 or TRBV6-3 and TRBJ2-7; the D gene is possibly TRBD2 (5 bases). The CDR3 contains 14 residues. Germline loops: CDR1 MNHEY, CDR2 SVGEGT. Trimming took off 6 bases at V and 2 bases at J, with 14 bases between the two ends.

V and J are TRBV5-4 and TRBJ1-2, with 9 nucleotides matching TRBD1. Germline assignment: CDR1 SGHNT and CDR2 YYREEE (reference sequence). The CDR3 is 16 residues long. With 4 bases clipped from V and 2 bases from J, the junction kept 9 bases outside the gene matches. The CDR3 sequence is CASSQPGQGGNYGYTF. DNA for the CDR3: TGTGCCAGCAGCCAACCGGGACAGGGAGGCAACTATGGCTACACCTTC.

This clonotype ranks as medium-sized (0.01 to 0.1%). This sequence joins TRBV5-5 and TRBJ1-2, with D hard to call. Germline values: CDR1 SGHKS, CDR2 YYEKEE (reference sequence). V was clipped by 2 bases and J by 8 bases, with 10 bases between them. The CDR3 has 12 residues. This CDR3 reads CASSFNSVGYTF. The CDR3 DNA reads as TGTGCCAGCAGCTTTAATAGCGTAGGCTACACCTTC.

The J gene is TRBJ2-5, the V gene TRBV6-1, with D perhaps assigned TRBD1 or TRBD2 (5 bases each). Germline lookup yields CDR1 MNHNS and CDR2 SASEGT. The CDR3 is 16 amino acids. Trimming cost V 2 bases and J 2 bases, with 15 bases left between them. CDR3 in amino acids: CASSESGGLGQETQYF. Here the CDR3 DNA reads TGTGCCAGCAGTGAATCTGGGGGTTTGGGGCAAGAGACCCAGTACTTC.

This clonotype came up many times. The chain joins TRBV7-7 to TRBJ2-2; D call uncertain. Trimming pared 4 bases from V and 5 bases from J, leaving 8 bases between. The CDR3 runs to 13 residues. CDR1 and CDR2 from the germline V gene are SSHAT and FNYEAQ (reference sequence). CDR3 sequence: CASSSRSTGELFF. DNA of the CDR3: TGTGCCAGCAGCTCCAGAAGTACCGGGGAGCTGTTTTTT.

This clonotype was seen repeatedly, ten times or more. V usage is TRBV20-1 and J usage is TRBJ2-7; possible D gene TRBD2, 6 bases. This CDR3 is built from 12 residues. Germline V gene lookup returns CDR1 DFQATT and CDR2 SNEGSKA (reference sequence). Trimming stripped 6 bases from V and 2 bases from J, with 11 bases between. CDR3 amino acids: CSAKGLAYEQYV. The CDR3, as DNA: TGCAGTGCAAAGGGACTCGCCTACGAGCAGTACGTC.

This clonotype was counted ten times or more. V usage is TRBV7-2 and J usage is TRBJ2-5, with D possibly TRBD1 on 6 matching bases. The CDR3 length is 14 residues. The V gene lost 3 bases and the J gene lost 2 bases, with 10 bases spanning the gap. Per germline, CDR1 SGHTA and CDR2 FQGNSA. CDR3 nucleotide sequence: TGTGCCAGCAGCTTTTTGACAGGACAAGAGACCCAGTACTTC. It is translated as CASSFLTGQETQYF.

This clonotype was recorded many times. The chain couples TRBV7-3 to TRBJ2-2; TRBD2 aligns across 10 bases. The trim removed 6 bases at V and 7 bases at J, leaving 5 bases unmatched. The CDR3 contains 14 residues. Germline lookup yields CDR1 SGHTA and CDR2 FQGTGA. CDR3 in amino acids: CASSPSGRGGELFF. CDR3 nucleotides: TGTGCCAGCAGTCCCAGCGGGAGGGGCGGGGAGCTGTTTTTT.

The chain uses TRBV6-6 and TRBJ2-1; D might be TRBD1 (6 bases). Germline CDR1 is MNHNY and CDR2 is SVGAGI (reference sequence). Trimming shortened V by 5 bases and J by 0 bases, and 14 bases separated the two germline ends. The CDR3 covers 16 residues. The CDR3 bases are TGTGCCAGCAGTCTTGGTGGACAGAGCTCCTACAATGAGCAGTTCTTC. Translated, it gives CASSLGGQSSYNEQFF.

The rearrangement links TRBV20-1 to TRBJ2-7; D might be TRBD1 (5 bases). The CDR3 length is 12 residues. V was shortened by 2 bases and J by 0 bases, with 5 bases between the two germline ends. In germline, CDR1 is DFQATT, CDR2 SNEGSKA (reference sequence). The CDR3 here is CSARQGSYEQYF. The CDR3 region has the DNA TGCAGTGCTAGACAGGGCTCCTACGAGCAGTACTTC.

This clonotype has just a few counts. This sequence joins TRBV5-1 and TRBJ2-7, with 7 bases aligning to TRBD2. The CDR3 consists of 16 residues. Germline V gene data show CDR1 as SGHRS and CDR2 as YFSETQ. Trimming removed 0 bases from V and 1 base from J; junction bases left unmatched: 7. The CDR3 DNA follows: TGCGCCAGCAGCTTGGTTTCGGCCGGGGGGTCCTACGAGCAGTACTTC. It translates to CASSLVSAGGSYEQYF.

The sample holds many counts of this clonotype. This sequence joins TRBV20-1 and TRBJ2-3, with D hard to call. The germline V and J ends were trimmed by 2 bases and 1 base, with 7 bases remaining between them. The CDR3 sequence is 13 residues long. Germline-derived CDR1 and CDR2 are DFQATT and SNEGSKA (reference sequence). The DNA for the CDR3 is TGCAGTGCTAGACCCCACGGCACAGATACGCAGTATTTT. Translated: CSARPHGTDTQYF.

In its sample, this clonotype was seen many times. CDR3 DNA sequence: TGTGCCAGCAGCTTAGATATCTCACCCCTCCACTTT. It codes for CASSLDISPLHF. The rearrangement joins TRBV7-9 to TRBJ1-6, with unresolved D. CDR3 length equals 12 residues. V was cut by 1 base and J by 10 bases, with 5 bases left in between. The germline gives CDR1 SEHNR, CDR2 FQNEAQ (reference sequence).

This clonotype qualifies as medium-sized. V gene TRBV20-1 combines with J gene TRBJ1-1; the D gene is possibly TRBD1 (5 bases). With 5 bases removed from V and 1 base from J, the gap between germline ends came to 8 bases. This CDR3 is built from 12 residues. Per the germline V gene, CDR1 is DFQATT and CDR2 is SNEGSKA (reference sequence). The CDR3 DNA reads TGCAGTGCTGGGGCCCCGAACACTGAAGCTTTCTTT. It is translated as CSAGAPNTEAFF.

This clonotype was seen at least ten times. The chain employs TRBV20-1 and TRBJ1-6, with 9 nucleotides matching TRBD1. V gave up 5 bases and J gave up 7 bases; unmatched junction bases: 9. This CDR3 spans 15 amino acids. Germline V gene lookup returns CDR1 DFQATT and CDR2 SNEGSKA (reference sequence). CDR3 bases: TGCAGTGCTGAACCCCCCGGGACAGGGAATTCACCCCTCCACTTT. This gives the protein CSAEPPGTGNSPLHF.

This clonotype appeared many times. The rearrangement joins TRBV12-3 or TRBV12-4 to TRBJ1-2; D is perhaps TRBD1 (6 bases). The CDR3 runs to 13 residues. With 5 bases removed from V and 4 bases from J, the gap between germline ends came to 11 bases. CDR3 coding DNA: TGTGCCAGCAGTAGAGGACAGTCCTATGGCTACACCTTC. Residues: CASSRGQSYGYTF.

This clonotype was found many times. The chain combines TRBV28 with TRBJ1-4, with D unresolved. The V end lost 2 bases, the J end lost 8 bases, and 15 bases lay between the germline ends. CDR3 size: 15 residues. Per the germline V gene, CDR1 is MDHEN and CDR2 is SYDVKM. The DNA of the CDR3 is TGTGCCAGCAGTTTAGTGGGGTGGCGGGCCGAAAAACTGTTTTTT. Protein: CASSLVGWRAEKLFF.

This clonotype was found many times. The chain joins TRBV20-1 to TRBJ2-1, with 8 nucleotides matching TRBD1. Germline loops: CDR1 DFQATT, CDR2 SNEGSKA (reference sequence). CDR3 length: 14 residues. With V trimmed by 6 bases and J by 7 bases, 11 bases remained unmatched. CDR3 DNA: TGCAGTGCAAATACAGGGGGTTATTCGAATGAGCAGTTCTTC. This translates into CSANTGGYSNEQFF.

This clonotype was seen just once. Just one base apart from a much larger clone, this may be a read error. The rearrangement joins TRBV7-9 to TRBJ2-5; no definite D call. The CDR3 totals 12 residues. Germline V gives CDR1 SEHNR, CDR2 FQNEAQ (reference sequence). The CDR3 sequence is CVSSAALETQYF. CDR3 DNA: TGTGTCAGCAGCGCCGCCTTGGAGACCCAGTACTTC.

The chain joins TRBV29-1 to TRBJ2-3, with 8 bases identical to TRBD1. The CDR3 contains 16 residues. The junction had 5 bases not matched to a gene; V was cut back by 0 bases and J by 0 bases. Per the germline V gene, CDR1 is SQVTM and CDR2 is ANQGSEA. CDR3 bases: TGCAGCGTTGAAGATCTTCGACAGGGGAGCACAGATACGCAGTATTTT. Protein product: CSVEDLRQGSTDTQYF.

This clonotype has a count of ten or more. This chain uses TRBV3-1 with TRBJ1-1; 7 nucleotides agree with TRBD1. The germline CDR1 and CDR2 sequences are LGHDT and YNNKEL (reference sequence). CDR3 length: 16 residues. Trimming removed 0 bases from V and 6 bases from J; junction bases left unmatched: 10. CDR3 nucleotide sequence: TGTGCCAGCAGCCAAGATCGGGGTACAGGGGACCCTGAAGCTTTCTTT. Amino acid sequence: CASSQDRGTGDPEAFF.

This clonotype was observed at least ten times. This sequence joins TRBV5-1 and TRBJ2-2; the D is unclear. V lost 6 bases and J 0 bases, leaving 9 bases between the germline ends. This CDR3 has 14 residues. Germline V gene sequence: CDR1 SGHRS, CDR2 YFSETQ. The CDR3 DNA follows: TGCGCCAGCAAGATTGGCTCGAACACCGGGGAGCTGTTTTTT. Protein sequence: CASKIGSNTGELFF.

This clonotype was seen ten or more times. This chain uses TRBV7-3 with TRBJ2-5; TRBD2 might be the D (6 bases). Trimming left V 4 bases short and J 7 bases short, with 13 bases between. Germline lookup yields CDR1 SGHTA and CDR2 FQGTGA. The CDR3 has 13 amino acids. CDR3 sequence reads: CASSYGTEGTQYF. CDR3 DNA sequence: TGTGCCAGCAGCTATGGGACTGAGGGGACCCAGTACTTC.

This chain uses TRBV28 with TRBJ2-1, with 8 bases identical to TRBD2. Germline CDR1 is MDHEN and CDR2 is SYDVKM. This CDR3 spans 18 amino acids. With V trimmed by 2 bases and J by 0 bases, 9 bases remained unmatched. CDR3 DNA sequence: TGTGCCAGCAGTTTACCCCAAACCGGGACTAGCTCCTACAATGAGCAGTTCTTC. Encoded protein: CASSLPQTGTSSYNEQFF.

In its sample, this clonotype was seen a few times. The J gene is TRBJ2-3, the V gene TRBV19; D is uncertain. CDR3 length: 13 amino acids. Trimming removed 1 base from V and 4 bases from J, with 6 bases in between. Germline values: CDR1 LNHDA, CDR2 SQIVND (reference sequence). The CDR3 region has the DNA TGTGCCAGTAGTATAGCCGTCTCAGATACGCAGTATTTT. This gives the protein CASSIAVSDTQYF.

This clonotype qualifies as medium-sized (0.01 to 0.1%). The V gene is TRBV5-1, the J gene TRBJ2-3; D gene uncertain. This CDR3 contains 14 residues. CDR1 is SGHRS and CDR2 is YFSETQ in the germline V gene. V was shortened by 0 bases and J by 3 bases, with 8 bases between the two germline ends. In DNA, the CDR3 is TGCGCCAGCAGCTTGGTTAGTGAGACAGATACGCAGTATTTT. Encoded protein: CASSLVSETDTQYF.

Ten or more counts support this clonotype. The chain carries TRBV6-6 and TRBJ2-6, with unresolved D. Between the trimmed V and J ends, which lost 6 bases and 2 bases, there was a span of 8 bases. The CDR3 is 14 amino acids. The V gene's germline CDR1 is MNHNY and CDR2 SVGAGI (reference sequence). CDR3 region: CASRLDPGANVLTF. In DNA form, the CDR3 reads TGTGCCAGCAGATTGGACCCTGGGGCCAACGTCCTGACTTTC.